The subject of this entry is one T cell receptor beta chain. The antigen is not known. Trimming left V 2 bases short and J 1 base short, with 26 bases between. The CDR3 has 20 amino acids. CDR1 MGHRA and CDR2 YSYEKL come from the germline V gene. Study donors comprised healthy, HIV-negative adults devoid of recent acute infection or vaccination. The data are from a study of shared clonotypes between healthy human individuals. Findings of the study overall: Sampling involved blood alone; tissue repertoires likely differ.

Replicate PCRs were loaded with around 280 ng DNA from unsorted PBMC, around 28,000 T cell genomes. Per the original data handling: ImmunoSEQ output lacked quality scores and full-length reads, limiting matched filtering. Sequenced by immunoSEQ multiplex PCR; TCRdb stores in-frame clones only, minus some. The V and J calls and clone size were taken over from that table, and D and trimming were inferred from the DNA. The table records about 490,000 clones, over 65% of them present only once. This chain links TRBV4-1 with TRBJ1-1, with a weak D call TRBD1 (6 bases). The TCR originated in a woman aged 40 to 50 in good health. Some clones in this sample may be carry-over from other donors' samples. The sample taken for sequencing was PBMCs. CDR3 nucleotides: TGCGCCAGCAGCCAAACAGGGCCCGGGAGGGCGCGTGGGGGGAACACTGAAGCTTTCTTT. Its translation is CASSQTGPGRARGGNTEAFF.